This entry lists 5 T cell receptor beta chains sequenced from one sample in a study of blood T cell repertoires in COVID-19. Clones were sequenced by immunoSEQ multiplex PCR, and TCRdb holds only the in-frame ones, with some missing. The data show more than 95,000 clones, roughly 80% seen once. Sequencing was carried out using peripheral blood. The receptors derive from a man between 65 and 85 years old with acute or convalescent COVID-19.

The gene calls are TRBV4-3 and TRBJ1-3; 9 bases fit TRBD1. This CDR3 is 18 amino acids long. Germline V gene data show CDR1 as LGHNA and CDR2 as YSLEER. V lost 2 bases, J lost 8 bases, and 16 bases stayed unmatched. CDR3 sequence: CASSQQRTRDREGHTIYF. As DNA, the CDR3 is TGCGCCAGCAGCCAACAACGAACTAGGGACAGGGAAGGACACACCATATATTTT.

This sequence joins TRBV9 and TRBJ2-1, with 8 bases aligning to TRBD2. This CDR3 contains 16 residues. Germline V lookup: CDR1 SGDLS, CDR2 YYNGEE. The V and J ends lost 0 bases and 10 bases, in that order; junction bases with no gene match: 12. CDR3 residues: CASSVGSGGGLPEQFF. CDR3 DNA: TGTGCCAGCAGCGTAGGGTCCGGGGGGGGTCTCCCCGAGCAGTTCTTC.

The V and J genes are TRBV29-1 and TRBJ2-2; D is uncertain. The CDR3 consists of 12 residues. Trimming pared 7 bases from V and 4 bases from J, leaving 10 bases between. Looked up from germline, CDR1 is SQVTM and CDR2 is ANQGSEA. CDR3 sequence reads: CSATASTGELFF. CDR3 bases: TGCAGCGCTACAGCTTCCACCGGGGAGCTGTTTTTT.

The V and J genes are TRBV2 and TRBJ2-2; TRBD1 matches at 8 bases. This CDR3 comprises 18 residues. After removal of 3 bases from V and 7 bases from J, the junction contained 16 bases not matched to a gene. CDR1 SNHLY and CDR2 FYNNEI come from the germline V gene. CDR3 nucleotide sequence: TGTGCCAGCAGTGAGTTAAGGCAGGGGGCCGGAACCGGCGGGGAGCTGTTTTTT. Amino acid sequence: CASSELRQGAGTGGELFF. Looking up the rest from reference TRBV2 and TRBJ2-2 gives the full variable domain: EPEVTQTPSHQVTQMGQEVILRCVPISNHLYFYWYRQILGQKVEFLVSFYNNEISEKSEIFDDQFSVERPDGSNFTLKIRSTKLEDSAMYFCASSELRQGAGTGGELFFGEGSRLTVL.

The chain is built from TRBV3-1 (or the pseudogene TRBV3-2) and TRBJ1-5, with D tentatively TRBD1 (6 bases). CDR3 size: 12 residues. The ends were cut back, 8 bases at V and 5 bases at J, with 10 bases in the middle. Germline CDR1 LGHDT, CDR2 YNNKEL (reference sequence). In DNA, the CDR3 is TGTGCCAGCCAACAGGGCGATCAGCCCCAGCATTTT. Translating it yields CASQQGDQPQHF.